This T cell receptor (beta chain) was obtained from a study of cytomegalovirus exposure and HLA in healthy donors. Donors had nominal health at sampling but likely had unrecorded immune exposures. The J segment lost 3 bases and the V segment lost 5 bases, leaving 7 bases of the junction unmatched. CDR3 size: 16 residues. Germline loops: CDR1 KGHSH, CDR2 LQKENI. Primers: 60 Vbeta forward and 13 Jbeta reverse. Produced via immunoSEQ multiplex PCR; TCRdb's table is partial and in-frame only. The data contain approximately 97,000 clones, roughly three fifths of them singletons. The sample comprised PBMCs. The receptor's source is a human donor in good health. The V gene is TRBV18, the J gene TRBJ1-2; TRBD1 matches at 12 bases. CDR3 bases: TGTGCCAGCTCAACCGGGACAGGGGGCGCGGACTATGGCTACACCTTC. The encoded protein is CASSTGTGGADYGYTF.